Shown below are 18 T cell receptor beta chains from a single sample sequenced in a study of blood T cell repertoires in COVID-19 (dated by TCRdb to about 2020). The protocol used for the library was the immunoSEQ multiplex PCR assay. TCRdb took over this immuneACCESS table, retaining in-frame rearrangements with V and J assigned. Such tables are incomplete; in checked studies, under half of the missing clones stem from an unresolved V gene, and the remainder is unexplained. The sample table records over 250,000 clones; approximately 87% of these occur just once. The ten top clones hold around 1.5% of the sample. Sequenced: peripheral blood. Every receptor here comes from a woman in her forties who had recovered from COVID-19.

The chain links TRBV16 to TRBJ1-1; no definite D call. V lost 7 bases and J lost 4, with 13 bases in between. The CDR3 covers 13 residues. The V gene's germline CDR1 is KGHSY and CDR2 FQNENV. In DNA form, the CDR3 reads TGTGCCAGCATGACTGGCGGGAGCACTGAAGCTTTCTTT. Protein sequence: CASMTGGSTEAFF.

The chain employs TRBV6-2 or TRBV6-3 and TRBJ1-1; 8 bases line up with TRBD1. The CDR3 length is 14 residues. Germline V gene data show CDR1 as MNHEY and CDR2 as SVGEGT. Trimming removed 5 bases from V and 4 bases from J; junction bases left unmatched: 6. As DNA, the CDR3 is TGTGCCAGCAGTCTCGGACAGGGATCCACTGAAGCTTTCTTT. Amino acids: CASSLGQGSTEAFF.

V and J are TRBV27 and TRBJ2-7; 7 nucleotides agree with TRBD1. J gave up 3 bases and V 4 bases, and 0 bases lay outside the gene matches. The CDR3 runs 12 residues. Germline V gives CDR1 MNHEY, CDR2 SMNVEV (reference sequence). The CDR3 DNA follows: TGTGCCAGCAGTTACAGGGGCTACGAGCAGTACTTC. Protein product: CASSYRGYEQYF.

The rearrangement links TRBV10-3 to TRBJ2-6; possible D gene TRBD2, 6 bases. V lost 10 bases and J 1 base, leaving 26 bases between the germline ends. CDR1 ENHRY and CDR2 SYGVKD come from the germline V gene. The CDR3 has 19 residues. CDR3 nucleotides: TGTGCCACGGCCAAGCCCGGGAGCCCTAGCCCATCTGGGGCCAACGTCCTGACTTTC. Amino acids: CATAKPGSPSPSGANVLTF.

The V call is TRBV10-3, the J call TRBJ1-2; 11 bases map to TRBD1. This CDR3 contains 14 residues. CDR1 is ENHRY and CDR2 is SYGVKD in the germline V gene. J lost 5 bases, V lost 2 bases, and 1 base had no gene match. The CDR3 spells CAISEGQGAYGYTF. CDR3 in DNA: TGTGCCATCAGTGAGGGACAGGGGGCGTATGGCTACACCTTC.

This chain uses TRBV7-2 with TRBJ1-1; D perhaps matches TRBD1 (5 bases). Between the trimmed V and J ends, which lost 3 bases and 6 bases, there was a span of 17 bases. This CDR3 is 15 amino acids long. CDR1 is SGHTA and CDR2 is FQGNSA in the germline V gene. CDR3 residues: CASSLRGGTGAEAFF. The CDR3 bases are TGTGCCAGCAGCTTGAGAGGAGGGACCGGAGCTGAAGCTTTCTTT.

This chain uses TRBV5-4 with TRBJ1-1; D ambiguous. CDR1 is SGHNT, CDR2 YYREEE, per germline (reference sequence). This CDR3 is built from 14 residues. V was pared by 4 bases and J by 0 bases, with 10 bases between. CDR3 in amino acids: CASSPGGVNTEAFF. The CDR3 bases are TGTGCCAGCAGCCCCGGCGGGGTGAACACTGAAGCTTTCTTT.

The CDR3 nucleotides are TGCGCCAGCAGCGTCACTTCGGGATCCCCGGAGGGCTACACCTTC. It codes for CASSVTSGSPEGYTF. The J gene is TRBJ1-2, the V gene TRBV5-1; unclear D gene. CDR3 length: 15 residues. Trimming removed 4 bases at V and 8 bases at J, with 21 bases between. The germline V gene encodes CDR1 SGHRS and CDR2 YFSETQ.

V gene TRBV11-2 combines with J gene TRBJ1-2, with 9 bases aligning to TRBD1. CDR3 length: 14 residues. Germline V gene lookup returns CDR1 SGHAT and CDR2 FQNNGV. Germline trimming cut 2 bases from V and 8 bases from J; bases unmatched to any gene: 6. The CDR3 coding sequence is TGTGCCAGCAGCTTATTAACAGGGGGCGAAGGCTACACCTTC. It translates to CASSLLTGGEGYTF.

The chain links TRBV5-6 to TRBJ1-2; D ambiguous. CDR3 length equals 14 residues. Germline V gene data show CDR1 as SGHDT and CDR2 as YYEEEE. V was cut by 0 bases and J by 2 bases, with 8 bases left in between. CDR3 loop: CASSLGVTNYGYTF. As DNA, the CDR3 is TGTGCCAGCAGCTTGGGAGTAACCAACTATGGCTACACCTTC.

This sequence joins TRBV6-2 or TRBV6-3 and TRBJ2-7; 8 nucleotides agree with TRBD1. The V segment lost 2 bases and the J segment 10 bases; nucleotides outside the gene matches: 4. CDR1 and CDR2 (germline): MNHEY, SVGEGT. This CDR3 has 12 amino acids. CDR3 sequence reads: CASSYAGQVQYF. Written as DNA, the CDR3 is TGTGCCAGCAGTTACGCGGGACAGGTTCAGTACTTC.

This rearrangement joins TRBV24-1 to TRBJ2-5, with a weak D call TRBD2 (5 bases). CDR3 length equals 16 residues. V lost 5 bases and J lost 1, with 16 bases in between. CDR1 KGHDR and CDR2 SFDVKD come from the germline V gene. DNA for the CDR3: TGTGCCACCAGTGGTTTTGGCAGGACTCTCCAAGAGACCCAGTACTTC. This translates into CATSGFGRTLQETQYF.

V and J are TRBV3-1 (or the pseudogene TRBV3-2) and TRBJ1-1; maybe TRBD1 (5 bases). CDR1 and CDR2 from the germline V gene are LGHDT and YNNKEL (reference sequence). The V and J ends lost 6 bases and 1 base respectively, with 9 bases between them. This CDR3 spans 13 amino acids. The CDR3 nucleotides read TGTGCCAGCAGAATTGACAGGAACACTGAAGCTTTCTTT. This sequence encodes CASRIDRNTEAFF.

The gene calls are TRBV9 and TRBJ1-1; D not certain. The CDR3 is 14 amino acids. V was clipped by 4 bases and J by 3 bases, with 13 bases between them. CDR1 and CDR2 from the germline V gene are SGDLS and YYNGEE. This chain's CDR3 is CASSPSRRDTEAFF. CDR3 nucleotides: TGTGCCAGCAGCCCTAGCCGGAGAGACACTGAAGCTTTCTTT.

V gene TRBV7-6 combines with J gene TRBJ2-5; unclear D gene. This CDR3 is 15 amino acids long. The V and J ends lost 1 base and 3 bases respectively, with 12 bases between them. CDR1 is SGHVS, CDR2 FNYEAQ, per germline. The chain's CDR3 is CASSLGGVVEETQYF. The DNA of the CDR3 is TGTGCCAGCAGCTTAGGTGGAGTGGTCGAAGAGACCCAGTACTTC.

The rearrangement joins TRBV7-9 to TRBJ2-3, with D maybe TRBD2 (6 bases). This CDR3 contains 12 residues. V lost 3 bases to trimming and J lost 9 bases, with 10 bases between them. CDR1 is SEHNR, CDR2 FQNEAQ, per germline (reference sequence). CDR3 in DNA: TGTGCCAGCAGCTTTCCGGGGGAGACGCAGTATTTT. As protein: CASSFPGETQYF. Combining the CDR3 with reference TRBV7-9 and TRBJ2-3 gives the whole variable domain DTGVSQNPRHKITKRGQNVTFRCDPISEHNRLYWYRQTLGQGPEFLTYFQNEAQLEKSRLLSDRFSAERPKGSFSTLEIQRTEQGDSAMYLCASSFPGETQYFGPGTRLTVL.

This chain links TRBV21-1 with TRBJ1-2; the table's D call TRBD1 went unverified against the DNA. TRBV21-1 is noted as a pseudogene. The CDR3 loop spans 19 amino acids. The CDR3 DNA reads TGTGCCAGCAGCAAAGGGAGTGGACAGGGGGCGAGTTCTAACTATGGCTACACCTTC. The encoded protein is CASSKGSGQGASSNYGYTF.

This clone came up once. The chain carries TRBV30 and TRBJ1-1, with a tentative D call TRBD1 (6 bases). Looked up from germline, CDR1 is GTSNPN and CDR2 is SVGIG (reference sequence). The CDR3 spans 16 residues. V was shortened by 2 bases and J by 1 base, with 17 bases between the two germline ends. The CDR3 DNA reads as TGTGCCTGGAGTAGGGTCCGGGACACCAAGAACACTGAAGCTTTCTTT. This codes for CAWSRVRDTKNTEAFF.